The clone carrying this TCR beta chain was counted a few times. For the diagnoses, clinical symptoms, serum thyroxine and TRAb, thyroid ultrasound and orbital computed tomography were used. This CDR3 contains 16 residues. CDR1 and CDR2 from the germline V gene are WSHSY and SAAADI. Trimming pared 4 bases from V and 10 bases from J, leaving 22 bases between. This record belongs to a study of T cells in Graves' hyperthyroidism and ophthalmopathy. Researchers amplified the TCR beta CDR3 regions from RNA transcripts. In the first-round RT-PCR of the TCR CDR3, the HTBI primer set was used. TCRdb re-called the multiplex PCR reads with MiXCR, one entry per CDR3 protein. This table has 150,000 to 200,000 distinct CDR3 sequences, just under 9.5% appearing once.

The specimen was blood. The chain recombines TRBV10-2 with TRBJ2-2; weak D call: TRBD1 (5 bases). This TCR was sampled from a woman aged 18-29 years with Graves' hyperthyroidism that later progressed to Graves' ophthalmopathy. CDR3 protein: CASSGGAGPAFAELFF. CDR3 DNA: TGCGCCAGCAGTGGGGGCGCAGGCCCTGCTTTTGCGGAGCTGTTTTTT.